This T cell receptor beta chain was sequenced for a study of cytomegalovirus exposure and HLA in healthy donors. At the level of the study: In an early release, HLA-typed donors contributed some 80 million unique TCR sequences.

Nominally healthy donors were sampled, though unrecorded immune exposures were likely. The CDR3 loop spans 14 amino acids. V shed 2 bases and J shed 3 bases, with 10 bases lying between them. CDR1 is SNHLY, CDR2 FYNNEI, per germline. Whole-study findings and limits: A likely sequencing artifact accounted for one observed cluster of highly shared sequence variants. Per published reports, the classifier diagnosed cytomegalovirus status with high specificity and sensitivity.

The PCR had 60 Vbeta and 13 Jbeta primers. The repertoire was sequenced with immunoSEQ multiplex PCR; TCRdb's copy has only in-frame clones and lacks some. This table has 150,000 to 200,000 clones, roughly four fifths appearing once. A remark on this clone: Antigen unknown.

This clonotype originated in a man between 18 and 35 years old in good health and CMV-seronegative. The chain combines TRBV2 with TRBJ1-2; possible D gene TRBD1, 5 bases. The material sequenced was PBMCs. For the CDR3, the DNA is TGTGCCAGCAGTGAATCGGGGGGTCACTATGGCTACACCTTC. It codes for CASSESGGHYGYTF. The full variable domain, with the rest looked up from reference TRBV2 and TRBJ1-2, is EPEVTQTPSHQVTQMGQEVILRCVPISNHLYFYWYRQILGQKVEFLVSFYNNEISEKSEIFDDQFSVERPDGSNFTLKIRSTKLEDSAMYFCASSESGGHYGYTFGSGTRLTVV.